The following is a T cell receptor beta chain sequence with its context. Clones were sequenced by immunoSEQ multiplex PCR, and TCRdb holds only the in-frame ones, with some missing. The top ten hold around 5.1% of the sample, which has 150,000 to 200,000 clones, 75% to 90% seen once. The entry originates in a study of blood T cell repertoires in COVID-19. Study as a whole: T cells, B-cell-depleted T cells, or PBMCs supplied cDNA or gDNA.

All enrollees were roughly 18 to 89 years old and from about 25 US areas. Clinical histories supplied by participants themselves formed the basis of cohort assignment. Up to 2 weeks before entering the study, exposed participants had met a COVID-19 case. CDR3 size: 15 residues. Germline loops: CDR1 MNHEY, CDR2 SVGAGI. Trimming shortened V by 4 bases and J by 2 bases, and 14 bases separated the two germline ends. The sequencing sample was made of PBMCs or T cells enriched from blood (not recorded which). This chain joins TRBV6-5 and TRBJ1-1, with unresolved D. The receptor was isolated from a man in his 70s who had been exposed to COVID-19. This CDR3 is CASSLYPPQNTEAFF. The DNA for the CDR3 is TGTGCCAGCAGTTTATACCCCCCACAAAACACTGAAGCTTTCTTT.